The 6 T cell receptor beta chains in this list originate from one sample, sequenced in a study of blood T cell repertoires in COVID-19. Generated by immunoSEQ multiplex PCR, the TCRdb table keeps only in-frame clones and is missing some. The sample lists over 70,000 clones; 80% were seen once. Material: peripheral blood. Every receptor here comes from an elderly woman with acute or convalescent COVID-19.

The chain recombines TRBV9 with TRBJ2-7; D is uncertain. This CDR3 has 13 amino acids. Germline V lookup: CDR1 SGDLS, CDR2 YYNGEE. V was cut by 0 bases and J by 1 base, with 5 bases left in between. The CDR3: CASSVGMSYEQYF. DNA for the CDR3: TGTGCCAGCAGCGTAGGTATGTCCTACGAGCAGTACTTC.

The table lists this clone with a few counts. This chain connects TRBV7-9 to TRBJ1-1; TRBD1 aligns across 9 bases. In germline, CDR1 is SEHNR, CDR2 FQNEAQ (reference sequence). The CDR3 is made up of 13 amino acids. With 3 bases clipped from V and 7 bases from J, the junction kept 3 bases outside the gene matches. CDR3 sequence: CASSFGQGNEAFF. CDR3 sequence (DNA): TGTGCCAGCAGCTTCGGACAGGGGAATGAAGCTTTCTTT. Full variable domain (missing parts from reference TRBV7-9 and TRBJ1-1): DTGVSQNPRHKITKRGQNVTFRCDPISEHNRLYWYRQTLGQGPEFLTYFQNEAQLEKSRLLSDRFSAERPKGSFSTLEIQRTEQGDSAMYLCASSFGQGNEAFFGQGTRLTVV.

The chain recombines TRBV5-6 with TRBJ2-7; 9 bases match TRBD2. Germline CDR1 and CDR2: SGHDT and YYEEEE. V was pared by 2 bases and J by 2 bases, with 5 bases of the junction left unmatched. The CDR3 is 15 amino acids. CDR3 bases: TGTGCCAGCAGCTTCGGCGGGAGGGCCGCCTACGAGCAGTACTTC. Translated, it gives CASSFGGRAAYEQYF.

The chain couples TRBV19 to TRBJ1-6; D gene ambiguous. The germline gives CDR1 LNHDA, CDR2 SQIVND (reference sequence). The CDR3 sequence is 14 residues long. The V end was cut by 3 bases, the J end by 6 bases, with 9 bases between. The CDR3 loop is CASSIGIANSPLHF. DNA for the CDR3: TGTGCCAGTAGTATCGGGATTGCTAATTCACCCCTCCACTTT. Full variable domain (missing parts from reference TRBV19 and TRBJ1-6): DGGITQSPKYLFRKEGQNVTLSCEQNLNHDAMYWYRQDPGQGLRLIYYSQIVNDFQKGDIAEGYSVSREKKESFPLTVTSAQKNPTAFYLCASSIGIANSPLHFGNGTRLTVT.

The chain's CDR3 is CASSYFKYEQYF. The DNA for the CDR3 is TGTGCCAGCAGTTACTTTAAATACGAGCAGTACTTC. V usage is TRBV6-2 or TRBV6-3 and J usage is TRBJ2-7; no definite D call. Germline-derived CDR1 and CDR2 are MNHEY and SVGEGT. The CDR3 is made up of 12 amino acids. The V end was cut by 1 base, the J end by 4 bases, with 5 bases between.

CDR3 region: CASSLARSGDGYTF. DNA of the CDR3: TGTGCCAGCAGCTTAGCGAGGTCAGGGGATGGCTACACCTTC. The chain uses TRBV7-2 and TRBJ1-2; D is perhaps TRBD1 (6 bases). The CDR3 runs to 14 residues. CDR1 SGHTA and CDR2 FQGNSA come from the germline V gene. Trimming removed 0 bases from V and 6 bases from J, with 11 bases in between.